The clone carrying this T cell receptor (beta chain) was seen repeatedly, ten times or more. What it recognizes is unknown. V lost 0 bases, J lost 3 bases, and 15 bases lay in between. There are 16 residues in the CDR3. Germline lookup yields CDR1 SGDLS and CDR2 YYNGEE. This sample is drawn from a study of Graves' ophthalmopathy and Graves' hyperthyroidism. As the template, RNA transcripts were used to amplify TCR beta CDR3 regions. Scientists carried out first-round RT-PCR using HTBI primers and then a second-round multiplex PCR. MiXCR, applied by TCRdb to the multiplex PCR reads, yields one record per CDR3 protein. The sample carries under 350,000 distinct CDR3 sequences, 15% to 20% recorded once. Exclusion criteria comprised other autoimmune diseases, uncontrolled infections, pregnancy or lactation in patients. Regarding the study as a whole: Prediction of ophthalmopathy progression reached around 70% sensitivity and around 76% specificity. Among thyroid clonotypes expanded above 0.001 frequency, most also appeared in blood.

The TCR comes from an adult man with Graves' ophthalmopathy. The sample taken for sequencing was peripheral blood. The chain is built from TRBV9 and TRBJ1-1; possibly TRBD1 for D (6 bases). CDR3 amino acids: CASSVERGAGDTEAFF. Here the CDR3 DNA reads TGTGCCAGCAGCGTAGAGAGGGGGGCCGGGGACACTGAAGCTTTCTTT.